Listed below are T cell receptor beta chains from one sample, sequenced in a study of T cell changes during pregnancy in multiple sclerosis. Measured with immunoSEQ multiplex PCR; TCRdb has only the in-frame clones, and not every one. The table has some 40,000 clones, around 90% seen once; the top ten hold 0.56%. The sample in question was CD4+ T cells from peripheral blood mononuclear cells, obtained before pregnancy. The receptor source for this set is a female donor with multiple sclerosis, enrolled in a pregnancy study. Each CDR3 is given with its conserved first and last residue. D genes are given only for firm matches. Size values are once, few and many counts, or a class for expanded clones, and some rows have none.

TRBD2	TRBV11-3	TRBJ2-5	NA	CASSLESSGAAGALGTQYF	TGTGCCAGCAGCTTAGAGAGTAGCGGGGCGGCGGGGGCCCTGGGAACCCAGTACTTC
TRBD1	TRBV12-5	TRBJ1-5	NA	CASGPWPTGQGHPISNQPQHF	TGTGCTAGTGGCCCATGGCCCACCGGACAGGGGCATCCTATTAGCAATCAGCCCCAGCATTTT
NA	TRBV9	TRBJ1-1	once	CASSVEGHSNTEAFF	TGTGCCAGCAGCGTAGAGGGACACTCGAACACTGAAGCTTTCTTT
NA	TRBV28	TRBJ2-5	NA	CASSPPGEGTQYF	TGTGCCAGCTCACCCCCCGGCGAGGGGACCCAGTACTTC
TRBD2	TRBV9	TRBJ2-4	NA	CASSVGASGPNIQYF	TGTGCCAGCAGCGTAGGGGCTAGCGGACCAAACATTCAGTACTTC
NA	TRBV28	TRBJ2-7	NA	CASSLGGSPRNYEQYF	TGTGCCAGCAGTTTAGGAGGTAGCCCCCGTAACTACGAGCAGTACTTC
NA	TRBV7-3	TRBJ1-1	NA	CASKEGMNTEAFF	TGTGCCAGCAAAGAGGGAATGAACACTGAAGCTTTCTTT
NA	TRBV27	TRBJ1-2	NA	CASRYRSGYGYTF	TGTGCCAGCAGATACAGGAGTGGCTATGGCTACACCTTC
TRBD1	TRBV7-8	TRBJ2-5	NA	CASSSRDRAETQYF	TGTGCCAGCAGCTCCAGGGACAGGGCCGAGACCCAGTACTTC
NA	TRBV28	TRBJ1-1	NA	CASSFAWLRGAFF	TGTGCCAGCAGTTTTGCCTGGCTGAGAGGGGCTTTCTTT
NA	TRBV7-2	TRBJ2-2	NA	CASSLLFLLNTGELFF	TGTGCCAGCAGCTTACTTTTCCTCCTGAACACCGGGGAGCTGTTTTTT
NA	TRBV27	TRBJ1-2	NA	CASSGYDSLWSGYTF	TGTGCCAGCAGTGGGTATGACAGCCTGTGGTCTGGCTACACCTTC
NA	TRBV11-2	TRBJ2-3	NA	CASSPRLLDLRTDTQYF	TGTGCCAGCAGCCCCCGCCTGCTAGACCTACGCACAGATACGCAGTATTTT
NA	TRBV7-9	TRBJ1-1	NA	CASSFRSNTEAFF	TGTGCCAGCAGCTTCAGGTCGAACACTGAAGCTTTCTTT
TRBD1	TRBV6-5	TRBJ1-1	NA	CASSFRGLVAFF	TGTGCCAGCAGTTTCAGGGGGCTGGTAGCTTTCTTT
TRBD2	TRBV5-4	TRBJ2-1	NA	CASFPLLAGVGNEQFF	TGTGCCAGTTTCCCCCTACTAGCGGGGGTTGGCAATGAGCAGTTCTTC
TRBD1	TRBV27	TRBJ2-3	once	CASSLIGQGFLTDTQYF	TGTGCCAGCAGTTTGATAGGACAGGGTTTTCTAACAGATACGCAGTATTTT
TRBD1	TRBV7-2	TRBJ2-1	once	CASSSYQGADEQFF	TGTGCCAGCAGCTCATACCAGGGGGCGGATGAGCAGTTCTTC
NA	TRBV19	TRBJ1-1	few	CASSVGGGTEAFF	TGTGCCAGTAGTGTTGGGGGCGGCACTGAAGCTTTCTTT
TRBD2	TRBV14	TRBJ2-7	NA	CASSHGLAGEAYEQYF	TGTGCCAGCAGCCACGGGCTAGCGGGGGAAGCCTACGAGCAGTACTTC
TRBD1	TRBV28	TRBJ2-1	NA	CASTGTGNEQFF	TGTGCCAGCACCGGGACAGGGAATGAGCAGTTCTTC
TRBD2	TRBV5-1	TRBJ2-1	NA	CASSLAGGGVYNEQFF	TGCGCCAGCAGCTTGGCGGGGGGGGGAGTCTACAATGAGCAGTTCTTC
NA	TRBV9	TRBJ1-1	NA	CASSVDGQNTEAFF	TGTGCCAGCAGCGTAGACGGACAGAACACTGAAGCTTTCTTT
TRBD1	TRBV27	TRBJ2-1	NA	CASTVTGQGLNEQFF	TGTGCCAGCACCGTGACAGGGCAAGGCTTGAATGAGCAGTTCTTC
TRBD2	TRBV13	TRBJ2-3	NA	CASSRGRGGGADTQYF	TGTGCCAGCAGCCGAGGTCGGGGGGGTGGTGCAGATACGCAGTATTTT
TRBD2	TRBV7-6	TRBJ2-1	NA	CASSRGGSYNEQFF	TGTGCCAGCAGCCGGGGGGGCTCCTACAATGAGCAGTTCTTC
NA	TRBV18	TRBJ1-1	NA	CASSPQLPWEGNTEAFF	TGTGCCAGCTCACCACAGCTCCCGTGGGAGGGGAACACTGAAGCTTTCTTT
TRBD1	TRBV5-1	TRBJ1-6	NA	CASSPGQGSYNSPLHF	TGCGCCAGCAGCCCGGGACAGGGGTCCTATAATTCACCCCTCCACTTT
TRBD2	TRBV7-8	TRBJ2-3	NA	CASSRMGGGSGTDTQYF	TGTGCCAGCAGCCGGATGGGGGGGGGATCTGGCACAGATACGCAGTATTTT
TRBD1	TRBV5-6	TRBJ1-1	NA	CASSGTGGRNTEAFF	TGTGCCAGCAGCGGGACAGGGGGCCGGAACACTGAAGCTTTCTTT
NA	TRBV5-4	TRBJ1-1	NA	CASSLQGRHTEAFF	TGTGCCAGCAGCCTACAGGGACGGCACACTGAAGCTTTCTTT
NA	TRBV5-4	TRBJ2-3	NA	CASSLRGGGDTQYF	TGTGCCAGCAGCTTGAGAGGGGGGGGCGATACGCAGTATTTT
TRBD1	TRBV7-9	TRBJ2-7	NA	CASSLWDRGAYEQYF	TGTGCCAGCAGCTTATGGGACAGGGGAGCGTACGAGCAGTACTTC
NA	TRBV6-6	TRBJ1-5	NA	CASSSRVSNQPQHF	TGTGCCAGCAGTTCCCGGGTTAGCAATCAGCCCCAGCATTTT
TRBD1	TRBV7-2	TRBJ2-5	NA	CASSLGRQGVSETQYF	TGTGCCAGCAGCTTAGGTCGACAGGGGGTCTCAGAGACCCAGTACTTC
TRBD2	TRBV18	TRBJ2-5	NA	CASSPGLAGEETQYF	TGTGCCAGCTCACCTGGACTAGCGGGAGAAGAGACCCAGTACTTC
TRBD1	TRBV2	TRBJ2-7	NA	CASSPDRVLYEQYF	TGTGCCAGCAGTCCTGACAGGGTACTCTACGAGCAGTACTTC
NA	TRBV18	TRBJ2-1	NA	CASSVNRDNEQFF	TGTGCCAGCTCGGTAAACAGGGACAATGAGCAGTTCTTC
TRBD1	TRBV11-2	TRBJ1-1	NA	CASSLGYGQGGITEAFF	TGTGCCAGCAGCTTAGGTTACGGACAGGGCGGAATTACTGAAGCTTTCTTT
TRBD1	TRBV9	TRBJ1-4	NA	CASSAFPGQVEKLFF	TGTGCCAGCAGCGCGTTCCCCGGACAGGTTGAAAAACTGTTTTTT
NA	TRBV6-5	TRBJ1-2	NA	CASSWGWGPDGYGYTF	TGTGCCAGCAGTTGGGGATGGGGGCCAGATGGCTATGGCTACACCTTC
NA	TRBV6-1	TRBJ2-7	NA	CASNSYEQYF	TGTGCCAGCAATAGTTACGAGCAGTACTTC
TRBD2	TRBV27	TRBJ2-1	NA	CASSLMGLAGVLNEQFF	TGTGCCAGCAGTTTAATGGGACTAGCGGGGGTACTCAATGAGCAGTTCTTC
TRBD1	TRBV7-2	TRBJ2-3	NA	CASSLHWRQGADTQYF	TGTGCCAGCAGCTTACATTGGCGTCAGGGGGCAGATACGCAGTATTTT
TRBD1	TRBV11-2	TRBJ2-2	NA	CASSSGQTGELFF	TGTGCCAGCAGCTCGGGACAGACCGGGGAGCTGTTTTTT
NA	TRBV7-8	TRBJ1-2	NA	CASSTRDFYGYTF	TGTGCCAGCAGCACCCGGGATTTCTATGGCTACACCTTC